This TCR beta chain was found in a study of blood T cells in healthy people across ages. Regarding the study as a whole: What prevented conclusive comparison of naive and antigen-experienced cells was that PBMCs were unsorted.

This clonotype was recorded a few times. No antigen is known for it. CDR3 size: 14 residues. V was trimmed by 4 bases and J by 4 bases, leaving 13 bases between them. Every donor contributed roughly 10 milliliters of peripheral blood by blood draw. A second PCR, run for roughly 7 to 12 cycles, used a sample-barcoded 5' primer plus a J-beta primer mix. MiXCR, applied by TCRdb to the 5' RACE reads, yields one record per CDR3 protein. In the table there are almost 800,000 distinct CDR3 sequences, nearly 60% of which are singletons. This clonotype was obtained from a young man in good health. Sequenced input: blood. The chain uses TRBV12-3 or TRBV12-4 and TRBJ2-5; either TRBD1 or TRBD2 may fit D (5 bases each). CDR3 nucleotide sequence: TGTGCCAGCAGTTCCCCCGAGGGGACAGAGACCCAGTACTTC. Translating gives CASSSPEGTETQYF.